The next 27 T cell receptor beta chains were all read from a single sample in a study of cytomegalovirus exposure and HLA in healthy donors. Primers for the PCR totalled 60 Vbeta and 13 Jbeta. The method was immunoSEQ multiplex PCR; TCRdb's version includes in-frame clones alone and lacks a portion of them. The sample carries 90,000 to 150,000 clones, 8.5% to 9% recorded once. The sequenced material came from PBMCs. The receptor source for this set is a woman aged 40 to 49 in good health and CMV-seropositive.

This clone appeared a few times. The chain links TRBV16 to TRBJ1-1; the D is unclear. V was shortened by 1 base and J by 7 bases, with 10 bases between the two germline ends. The length of the CDR3 is 13 residues. The germline V gene encodes CDR1 KGHSY and CDR2 FQNENV. CDR3: CASSQYKGGEAFF. The CDR3 coding sequence is TGTGCCAGCAGCCAATACAAAGGCGGTGAAGCTTTCTTT.

The chain has TRBV5-4 and TRBJ2-1, with 9 bases aligning to TRBD2. After removal of 2 bases from V and 0 bases from J, the junction contained 0 bases not matched to a gene. This CDR3 has 15 residues. Germline V gene sequence: CDR1 SGHNT, CDR2 YYREEE (reference sequence). The CDR3 region has the DNA TGTGCCAGCAGCTTTAGCGGGGGCTCCTACAATGAGCAGTTCTTC. Its protein is CASSFSGGSYNEQFF.

This clone was found a few times. The chain has TRBV5-8 and TRBJ2-1; TRBD1 agrees at 8 bases. V shed 4 bases and J 3 bases; nucleotides not matched to a gene: 3. CDR1 is SGHTS and CDR2 is YDEGEE in the germline V gene. The CDR3 is 14 residues long. DNA of the CDR3: TGTGCCAGCAGCCCGGGACAGGTCTACAATGAGCAGTTCTTC. Its translation is CASSPGQVYNEQFF.

The CDR3 DNA reads as TGTGCCAGCAGCTTAGGGAACCCGTCGGGAACCCAAGAGACCCAGTACTTC. Its translation is CASSLGNPSGTQETQYF. This chain joins TRBV5-6 and TRBJ2-5, with D possibly matching TRBD2 (5 bases). The CDR3 sequence is 17 residues long. Germline values: CDR1 SGHDT, CDR2 YYEEEE. Between the trimmed V and J ends, which lost 2 bases and 1 base, there was a span of 18 bases.

This chain links TRBV5-1 with TRBJ2-7; D may be TRBD1 (6 bases). The CDR3 spans 14 residues. V dropped 3 bases and J dropped 2 bases, with 12 bases sitting between them. In germline, CDR1 is SGHRS, CDR2 YFSETQ. The CDR3 loop is CASSSDRITYEQYF. The CDR3 coding sequence is TGCGCCAGCAGCTCGGACAGAATAACCTACGAGCAGTACTTC.

This clone was seen a few times. The V and J genes are TRBV13 and TRBJ2-7, with a weak D call TRBD1 (6 bases). V lost 5 bases and J 1 base, leaving 15 bases between the germline ends. The CDR3 runs to 15 residues. Looked up from germline, CDR1 is PRHDT and CDR2 is FYEKMQ (reference sequence). The CDR3 sequence: CASSASHTGSYEQYF. The CDR3 bases are TGTGCCAGCAGCGCGTCTCATACAGGGTCCTACGAGCAGTACTTC. Full variable domain (missing parts from reference TRBV13 and TRBJ2-7): AAGVIQSPRHLIKEKRETATLKCYPIPRHDTVYWYQQGPGQDPQFLISFYEKMQSDKGSIPDRFSAQQFSDYHSELNMSSLELGDSALYFCASSASHTGSYEQYFGPGTRLTVT.

Only a few counts were recorded for this clone. CDR3 in DNA: TGTGCCAGTAGTGCAGGGGAATCGAGTTCACCCCTCCACTTT. This encodes CASSAGESSSPLHF. This chain connects TRBV19 to TRBJ1-6, with D possibly TRBD1 on 6 matching bases. This CDR3 is 14 amino acids long. The V and J ends lost 5 bases and 9 bases respectively, with 14 bases between them. Germline loops: CDR1 LNHDA, CDR2 SQIVND (reference sequence).

This clone was observed a handful of times. The genes are TRBV5-1 and TRBJ1-1; D may be TRBD1 (5 bases). V lost 0 bases and J 1 base, leaving 10 bases between the germline ends. In germline, CDR1 is SGHRS, CDR2 YFSETQ. There are 15 residues in the CDR3. CDR3 sequence: CASSLEGLTNTEAFF. CDR3 coding DNA: TGCGCCAGCAGCTTGGAGGGGCTAACGAACACTGAAGCTTTCTTT.

The rearrangement uses TRBV5-1 and TRBJ2-1; 11 bases align to TRBD2. CDR3 length equals 17 residues. V trimming: 5 bases; J trimming: 6 bases; junction bases outside the gene matches: 13. CDR1 SGHRS and CDR2 YFSETQ come from the germline V gene. CDR3 in amino acids: CASSQEVAGGQFNEQFF. CDR3 sequence (DNA): TGCGCCAGCAGTCAGGAGGTAGCGGGGGGGCAGTTCAATGAGCAGTTCTTC.

The CDR3 loop is CASSDGGGSSTGELFF. The DNA for the CDR3 is TGTGCCAGCAGTGACGGAGGGGGCTCTAGCACCGGGGAGCTGTTTTTT. The chain is built from TRBV6-4 and TRBJ2-2; D perhaps matches TRBD1 (7 bases). The CDR3 loop spans 16 amino acids. Trimming removed 2 bases from V and 4 bases from J, with 14 bases in between. Germline lookup yields CDR1 MRHNA and CDR2 SNTAGT.

V is TRBV28 and J is TRBJ1-2; TRBD1 matches at 8 bases. Looked up from germline, CDR1 is MDHEN and CDR2 is SYDVKM. The CDR3 has 13 amino acids. Unmatched junction bases numbered 9, after V lost 7 bases and J lost 8 bases. The CDR3: CASTLTGARGYTF. CDR3 DNA sequence: TGTGCCAGCACCCTGACAGGGGCCCGAGGCTACACCTTC.

This clone turned up a few times. The J gene is TRBJ2-3, the V gene TRBV4-2; 11 bases match TRBD2. Per the germline V gene, CDR1 is LGHNA and CDR2 is YNFKEQ. CDR3 length equals 14 residues. This CDR3 is CASSGGSLTDTQYF. CDR3 DNA: TGTGCGTCTAGCGGGGGGTCGCTCACAGATACGCAGTATTTT.

The chain is built from TRBV6-5 and TRBJ2-3; 8 bases line up with TRBD2. Germline V gene lookup returns CDR1 MNHEY and CDR2 SVGAGI. CDR3 size: 13 residues. Trimming at V came to 5 bases and at J to 6 bases, leaving 4 bases not matched to a gene. CDR3 residues: CASSGGGPDTQYF. The CDR3 DNA reads TGTGCCAGCAGTGGCGGGGGGCCGGATACGCAGTATTTT.

This chain connects TRBV6-1 to TRBJ2-7; 7 bases align to TRBD2. This CDR3 contains 15 residues. Looked up from germline, CDR1 is MNHNS and CDR2 is SASEGT. V dropped 2 bases and J dropped 0; count of bases not matched to a gene: 4. The CDR3 DNA reads TGTGCCAGCAGTGAAAGGGGCGGGGGCTCCTACGAGCAGTACTTC. It encodes CASSERGGGSYEQYF.

This clone was observed a few times. The chain has TRBV6-4 and TRBJ2-3; tentative D call: TRBD2 (5 bases). Germline assignment: CDR1 MRHNA and CDR2 SNTAGT. Between the trimmed V and J ends, which lost 8 bases and 2 bases, there was a span of 14 bases. This CDR3 spans 14 amino acids. The CDR3 nucleotides read TGTGCCAGCCCCAGGAGACTACTCACAGATACGCAGTATTTT. Translation: CASPRRLLTDTQYF.

This clone was counted between two and nine times. The gene calls are TRBV15 and TRBJ2-6; the D gene is possibly TRBD2 (5 bases). The CDR3 runs to 15 residues. The V gene lost 6 bases and the J gene lost 0 bases, with 9 bases spanning the gap. The germline V gene encodes CDR1 LNHNV and CDR2 YYDKDF (reference sequence). CDR3 loop: CATRRAHSGANVLTF. The CDR3 coding sequence is TGTGCCACCAGGAGGGCACACTCTGGGGCCAACGTCCTGACTTTC.

The chain joins TRBV10-2 to TRBJ1-1; TRBD1 is a possible D gene (6 bases). Germline assignment: CDR1 WSHSY and CDR2 SAAADI. This CDR3 is built from 16 residues. Deletions cut 8 bases from V and 0 bases from J, with 19 bases between. The CDR3 bases are TGCGCCAGCGAATCTAGACAGGCCTCCCTGAACACTGAAGCTTTCTTT. Translated, it gives CASESRQASLNTEAFF.

V gene TRBV7-6 combines with J gene TRBJ2-3; 12 nucleotides match TRBD2. The CDR3 runs 16 residues. The ends lost 1 base at V and 6 bases at J; junction bases unmatched: 5. In germline, CDR1 is SGHVS, CDR2 FNYEAQ. CDR3 nucleotide sequence: TGTGCCAGCAGCTTAGGGCTAGCGGGGGGGCTCGATACGCAGTATTTT. Translating gives CASSLGLAGGLDTQYF.

This clone occurred a few times. The chain has TRBV5-4 and TRBJ2-7; 10 bases agree with TRBD1. This CDR3 contains 15 residues. Germline lookup yields CDR1 SGHNT and CDR2 YYREEE (reference sequence). The J segment lost 2 bases and the V segment lost 5 bases, leaving 7 bases of the junction unmatched. The CDR3, as DNA: TGTGCCAGCAGTCAGGACAGGGGGGGGCCCTACGAGCAGTACTTC. This translates into CASSQDRGGPYEQYF.

This clone was recorded a few times. CDR3 protein: CASSEVQGGHYEQYF. The CDR3 DNA sequence: TGTGCCAGCAGTGAAGTCCAAGGGGGTCACTACGAGCAGTACTTC. This rearrangement joins TRBV6-1 to TRBJ2-7; tentatively, D is TRBD1 (6 bases). Per germline, CDR1 MNHNS and CDR2 SASEGT. Trimming left V 1 base short and J 3 bases short, with 13 bases between. This CDR3 spans 15 amino acids.

The rearrangement uses TRBV6-5 and TRBJ1-2, with D uncertain. The CDR3 contains 14 residues. Germline V gene data show CDR1 as MNHEY and CDR2 as SVGAGI. Trimming took off 7 bases at V and 0 bases at J, with 12 bases between the two ends. In DNA, the CDR3 is TGTGCCAGCACCTCTAACTTAGCTAACTATGGCTACACCTTC. Residues: CASTSNLANYGYTF.

This chain connects TRBV11-3 to TRBJ1-6; D gene uncertain. The germline V gene encodes CDR1 SGHNT and CDR2 YENEEA. V lost 2 bases, J lost 9 bases, and 8 bases lay in between. This CDR3 has 13 amino acids. CDR3 in DNA: TGTGCCAGCAGCTTATATGGTAGTTCACCCCTCCACTTT. Protein product: CASSLYGSSPLHF.

This clone has more than one count but fewer than ten. V gene TRBV5-1 combines with J gene TRBJ1-4, with 9 bases aligning to TRBD1. The CDR3 has 14 amino acids. Germline CDR1 is SGHRS and CDR2 is YFSETQ. The V segment lost 4 bases and the J segment 7 bases; nucleotides outside the gene matches: 5. CDR3 DNA: TGCGCCAGCAGCGAAGGACAGGGGTGTGAAAAACTGTTTTTT. Translation: CASSEGQGCEKLFF.

The table lists this clone with a few counts. The chain is built from TRBV19 and TRBJ2-7; 7 bases are shared with TRBD1. V gave up 4 bases and J gave up 2 bases; unmatched junction bases: 5. CDR3 length: 14 residues. Per the germline V gene, CDR1 is LNHDA and CDR2 is SQIVND (reference sequence). This CDR3 is CASSTRQGPYEQYF. The CDR3 DNA reads TGTGCCAGTAGTACGCGACAGGGACCCTACGAGCAGTACTTC.

The rearrangement links TRBV9 to TRBJ2-7; 7 bases align to TRBD2. Per germline, CDR1 SGDLS and CDR2 YYNGEE. CDR3 length: 15 amino acids. V dropped 0 bases and J dropped 4; count of bases not matched to a gene: 7. This CDR3 reads CASSVDLGGRYEQYF. CDR3 coding DNA: TGTGCCAGCAGCGTAGATCTCGGGGGGAGATACGAGCAGTACTTC.

The chain uses TRBV30 and TRBJ1-1, with D perhaps TRBD1 (5 bases). CDR3 length: 14 amino acids. The germline gives CDR1 GTSNPN, CDR2 SVGIG (reference sequence). V lost 3 bases and J 1 base, leaving 12 bases between the germline ends. The CDR3 is CAWRIRTSNTEAFF. CDR3 nucleotide sequence: TGTGCCTGGAGGATCCGGACATCGAACACTGAAGCTTTCTTT. The full variable domain, rest sourced from reference TRBV30 and TRBJ1-1, is SQTIHQWPATLVQPVGSPLSLECTVEGTSNPNLYWYRQAAGRGLQLLFYSVGIGQISSEVPQNLSASRPQDRQFILSSKKLLLSDSGFYLCAWRIRTSNTEAFFGQGTRLTVV.

The rearrangement joins TRBV5-6 to TRBJ2-7; 9 positions agree with TRBD1. CDR3 length equals 14 residues. Germline V gene lookup returns CDR1 SGHDT and CDR2 YYEEEE. Losses at the gene ends were 4 bases for V and 0 bases for J; bases not matched to a gene: 2. In DNA, the CDR3 is TGTGCCAGCAGCACGGACAGGGGCTCCTACGAGCAGTACTTC. The encoded protein is CASSTDRGSYEQYF. The full variable domain, with the rest looked up from reference TRBV5-6 and TRBJ2-7, is DAGVTQSPTHLIKTRGQQVTLRCSPKSGHDTVSWYQQALGQGPQFIFQYYEEEERQRGNFPDRFSGHQFPNYSSELNVNALLLGDSALYLCASSTDRGSYEQYFGPGTRLTVT.